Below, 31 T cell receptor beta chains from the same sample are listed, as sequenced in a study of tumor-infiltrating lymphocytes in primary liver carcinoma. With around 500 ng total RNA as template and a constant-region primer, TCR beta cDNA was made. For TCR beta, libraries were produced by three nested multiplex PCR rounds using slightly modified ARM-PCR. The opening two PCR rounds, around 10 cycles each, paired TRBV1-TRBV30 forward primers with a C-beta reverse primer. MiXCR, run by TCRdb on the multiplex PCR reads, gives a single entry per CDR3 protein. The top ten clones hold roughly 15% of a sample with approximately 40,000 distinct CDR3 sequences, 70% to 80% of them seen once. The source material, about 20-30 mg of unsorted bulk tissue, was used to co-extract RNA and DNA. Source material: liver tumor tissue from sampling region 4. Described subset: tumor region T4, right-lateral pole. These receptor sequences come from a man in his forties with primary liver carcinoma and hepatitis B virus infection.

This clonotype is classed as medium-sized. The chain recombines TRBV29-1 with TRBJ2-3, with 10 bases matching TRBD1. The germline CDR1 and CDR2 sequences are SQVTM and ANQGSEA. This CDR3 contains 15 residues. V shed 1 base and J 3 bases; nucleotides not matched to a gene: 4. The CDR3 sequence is CSVEGTGGETDTQYF. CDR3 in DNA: TGCAGCGTTGAAGGGACAGGGGGGGAAACAGATACGCAGTATTTT.

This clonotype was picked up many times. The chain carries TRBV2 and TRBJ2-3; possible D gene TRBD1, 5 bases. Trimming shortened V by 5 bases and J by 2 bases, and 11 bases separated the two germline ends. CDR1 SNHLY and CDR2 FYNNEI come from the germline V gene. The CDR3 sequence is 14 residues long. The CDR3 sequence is CASSIQVPTDTQYF. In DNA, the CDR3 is TGTGCCAGCAGTATACAGGTACCCACAGATACGCAGTATTTT.

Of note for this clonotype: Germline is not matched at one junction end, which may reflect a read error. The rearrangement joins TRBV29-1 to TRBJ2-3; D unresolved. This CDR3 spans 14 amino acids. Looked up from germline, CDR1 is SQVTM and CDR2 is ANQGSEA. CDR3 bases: TGCAGCGTTGTTCCGATGACTGGCAGAGATAAGCAGTATTTT. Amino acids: CSVVPMTGRDKQYF.

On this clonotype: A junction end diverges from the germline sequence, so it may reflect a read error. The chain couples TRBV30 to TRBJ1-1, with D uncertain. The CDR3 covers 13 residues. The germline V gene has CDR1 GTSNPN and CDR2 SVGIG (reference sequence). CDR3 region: CAWRNWRNSEAFF. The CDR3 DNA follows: TGTGCATGGAGGAATTGGCGGAACTCTGAAGCTTTCTTT.

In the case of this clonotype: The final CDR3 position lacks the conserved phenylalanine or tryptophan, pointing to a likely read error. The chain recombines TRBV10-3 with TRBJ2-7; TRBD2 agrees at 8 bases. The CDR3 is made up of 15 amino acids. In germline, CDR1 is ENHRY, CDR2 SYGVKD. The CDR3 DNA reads TGTGCCATCAGCTATATGACTAGCGACTCCAACGAGCAGTACCTC. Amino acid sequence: CAISYMTSDSNEQYL.

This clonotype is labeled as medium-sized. For the CDR3, the DNA is TGTGCCAGCAGTCCGAGGGGGTTGGTCGGTTATGGCTACACCTTC. Encoded protein: CASSPRGLVGYGYTF. V usage is TRBV12-3 or TRBV12-4 and J usage is TRBJ1-2; TRBD1 might be the D (6 bases). This CDR3 is built from 15 residues. V dropped 5 bases and J dropped 5 bases, with 18 bases sitting between them.

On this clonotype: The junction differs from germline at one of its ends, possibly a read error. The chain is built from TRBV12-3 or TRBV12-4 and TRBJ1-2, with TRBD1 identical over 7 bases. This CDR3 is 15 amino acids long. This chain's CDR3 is CDSSLDRKGARGYTF. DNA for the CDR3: TGTGACAGCAGTTTAGACAGAAAGGGGGCGCGGGGTTACACCTTC.

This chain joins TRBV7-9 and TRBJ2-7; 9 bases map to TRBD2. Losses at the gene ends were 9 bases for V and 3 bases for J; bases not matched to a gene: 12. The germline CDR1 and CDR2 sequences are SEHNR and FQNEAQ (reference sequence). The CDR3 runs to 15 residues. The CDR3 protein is CARSRISGSFYEQYF. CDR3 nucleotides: TGTGCCAGAAGCCGGATTAGCGGGAGTTTCTACGAGCAGTACTTC.

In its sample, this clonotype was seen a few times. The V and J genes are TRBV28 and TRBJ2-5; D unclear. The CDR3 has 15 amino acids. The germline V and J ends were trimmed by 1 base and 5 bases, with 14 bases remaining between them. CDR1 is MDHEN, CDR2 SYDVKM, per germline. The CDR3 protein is CASSLSNRDVETQYF. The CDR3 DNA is TGTGCCAGCAGTTTATCGAATAGGGATGTGGAGACCCAGTACTTC.

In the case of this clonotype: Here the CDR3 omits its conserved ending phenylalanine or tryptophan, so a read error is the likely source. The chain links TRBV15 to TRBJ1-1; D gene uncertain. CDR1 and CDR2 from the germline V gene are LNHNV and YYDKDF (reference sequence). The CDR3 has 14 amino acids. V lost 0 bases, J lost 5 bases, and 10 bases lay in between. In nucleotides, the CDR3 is TGTGCCACCAGCAGAGATCTTGCGGGGACTGAAGCTTTCTAT. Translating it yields CATSRDLAGTEAFY.

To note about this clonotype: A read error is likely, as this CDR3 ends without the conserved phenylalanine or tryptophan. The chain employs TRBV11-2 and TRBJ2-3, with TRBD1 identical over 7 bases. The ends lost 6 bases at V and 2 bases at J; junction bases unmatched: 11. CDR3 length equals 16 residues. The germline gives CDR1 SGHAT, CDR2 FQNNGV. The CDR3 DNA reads TGTGCCAGCAGTAGAAGAAGTACAGGGGACACAGATACGCAGTATTCT. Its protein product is CASSRRSTGDTDTQYS.

CDR3 sequence (DNA): TGTGCCAGCAGCCCGGATGGGGGCCAAGAGACCCAGTACTTC. Translating it yields CASSPDGGQETQYF. This chain uses TRBV11-2 with TRBJ2-5; D possibly matches TRBD1 or TRBD2 (5 bases each). This CDR3 comprises 14 residues. Germline V gives CDR1 SGHAT, CDR2 FQNNGV. V lost 5 bases to trimming and J lost 1 base, with 11 bases between them.

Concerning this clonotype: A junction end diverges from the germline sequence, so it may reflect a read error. The CDR3 is CASIQEASNAQYF. CDR3 DNA: TGCGCCAGCATCCAAGAGGCTAGCAACGCGCAGTATTTT. The chain combines TRBV4-3 with TRBJ2-3, with D possibly matching TRBD2 (5 bases). The CDR3 sequence is 13 residues long. Germline V CDR1 and CDR2: LGHNA, YSLEER.

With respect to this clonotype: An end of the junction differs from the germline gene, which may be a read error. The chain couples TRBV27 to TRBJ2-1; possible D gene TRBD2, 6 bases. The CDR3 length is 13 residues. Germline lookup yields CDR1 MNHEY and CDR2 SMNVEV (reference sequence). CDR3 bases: TGTGCCAGCGGTTATAGCGGCTACAGTGAGCAGTTCTTC. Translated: CASGYSGYSEQFF.

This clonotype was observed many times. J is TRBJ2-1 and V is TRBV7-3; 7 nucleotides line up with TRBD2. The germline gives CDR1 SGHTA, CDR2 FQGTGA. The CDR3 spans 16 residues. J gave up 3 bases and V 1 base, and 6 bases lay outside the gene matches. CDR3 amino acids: CASSLRAGDNYNEQFF. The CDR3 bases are TGTGCCAGCAGCTTAAGGGCGGGAGATAACTACAATGAGCAGTTCTTC.

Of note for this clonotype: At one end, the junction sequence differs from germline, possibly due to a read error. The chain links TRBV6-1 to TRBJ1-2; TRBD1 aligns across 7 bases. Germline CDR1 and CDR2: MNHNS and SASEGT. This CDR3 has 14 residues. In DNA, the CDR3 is TGTGCCAGCAGTAAAGGGGACAGTCTCTATAGCTACACCTTC. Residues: CASSKGDSLYSYTF.

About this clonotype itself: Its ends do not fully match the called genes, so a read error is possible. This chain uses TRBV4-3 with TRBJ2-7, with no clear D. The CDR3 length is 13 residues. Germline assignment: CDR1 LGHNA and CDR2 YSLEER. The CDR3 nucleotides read TGCGCCGGCAGCCAGGATCTGCCCTACGAGCAATACTTC. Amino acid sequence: CAGSQDLPYEQYF.

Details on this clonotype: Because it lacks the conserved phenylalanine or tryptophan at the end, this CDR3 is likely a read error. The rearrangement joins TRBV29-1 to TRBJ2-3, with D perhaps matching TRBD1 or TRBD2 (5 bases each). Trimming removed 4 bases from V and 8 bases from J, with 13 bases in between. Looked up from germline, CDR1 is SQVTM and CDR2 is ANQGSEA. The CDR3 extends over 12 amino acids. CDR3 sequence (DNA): TGCAGCGTTGCTGCCAAGGGGACTACGCAGTATCTT. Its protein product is CSVAAKGTTQYL.

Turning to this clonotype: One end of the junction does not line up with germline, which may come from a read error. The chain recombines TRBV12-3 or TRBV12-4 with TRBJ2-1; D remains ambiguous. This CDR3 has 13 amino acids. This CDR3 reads CANSLEQNNEQFF. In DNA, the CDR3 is TGTGCCAACAGTCTCGAACAGAACAATGAGCAATTCTTC.

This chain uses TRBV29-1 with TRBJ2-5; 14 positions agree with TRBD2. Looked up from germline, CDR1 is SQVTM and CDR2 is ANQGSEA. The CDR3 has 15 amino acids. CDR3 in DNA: TGCATCGGTGGTGGGACTAGCGGGGGTAGGGAGACCCAGTACTTC. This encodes CIGGGTSGGRETQYF.

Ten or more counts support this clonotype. The CDR3 DNA reads TGTGCCATCAGAGAGCCAGGGGGTGAAGCTTTCTTT. This sequence encodes CAIREPGGEAFF. The V and J genes are TRBV10-3 and TRBJ1-1, with 7 positions matching TRBD1. CDR1 is ENHRY and CDR2 is SYGVKD in the germline V gene. The CDR3 contains 12 residues. V was pared by 6 bases and J by 7 bases, with 5 bases of the junction left unmatched.

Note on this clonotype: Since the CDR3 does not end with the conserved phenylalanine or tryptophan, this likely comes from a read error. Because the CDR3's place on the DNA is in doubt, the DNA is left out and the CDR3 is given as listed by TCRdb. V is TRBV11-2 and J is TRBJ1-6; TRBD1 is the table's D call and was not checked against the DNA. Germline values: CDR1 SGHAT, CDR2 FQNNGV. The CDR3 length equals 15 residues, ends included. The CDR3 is CASSQGQGANSPFHI.

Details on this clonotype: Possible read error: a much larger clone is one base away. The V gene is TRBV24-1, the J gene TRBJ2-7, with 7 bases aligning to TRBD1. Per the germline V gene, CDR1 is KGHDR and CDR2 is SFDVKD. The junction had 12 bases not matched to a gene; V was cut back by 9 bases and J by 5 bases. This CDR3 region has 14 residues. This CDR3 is CATPVRGRGNEQYF. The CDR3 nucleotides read TGTGCCACCCCCGTAAGGGGCAGGGGGAACGAGCAGTACTTC.

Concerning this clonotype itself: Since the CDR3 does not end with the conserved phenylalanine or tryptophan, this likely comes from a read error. The CDR3 here is CASSPPSGVSGNAIYL. DNA of the CDR3: TGTGCCAGCAGCCCACCCTCCGGGGTGAGTGGAAACGCCATATATTTA. The rearrangement joins TRBV7-9 to TRBJ1-3; no reliable D call. This CDR3 spans 16 amino acids. CDR1 and CDR2 (germline): SEHNR, FQNEAQ (reference sequence).

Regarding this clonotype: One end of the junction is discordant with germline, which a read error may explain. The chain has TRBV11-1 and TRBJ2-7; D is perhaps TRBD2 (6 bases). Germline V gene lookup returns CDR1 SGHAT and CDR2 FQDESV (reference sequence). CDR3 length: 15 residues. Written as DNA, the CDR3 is TGTGTCAGCAGCTTAACGAGATCGGGAGAATACGGGCAGTACTTC. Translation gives CVSSLTRSGEYGQYF.

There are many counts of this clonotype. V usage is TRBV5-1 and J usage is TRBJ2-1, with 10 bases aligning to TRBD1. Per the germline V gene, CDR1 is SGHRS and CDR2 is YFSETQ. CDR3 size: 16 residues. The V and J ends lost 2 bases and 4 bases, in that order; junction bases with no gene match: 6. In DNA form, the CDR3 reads TGCGCCAGCAGCTTAAGGCTGGGACAGGGGTACAATGAGCAGTTCTTC. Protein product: CASSLRLGQGYNEQFF.

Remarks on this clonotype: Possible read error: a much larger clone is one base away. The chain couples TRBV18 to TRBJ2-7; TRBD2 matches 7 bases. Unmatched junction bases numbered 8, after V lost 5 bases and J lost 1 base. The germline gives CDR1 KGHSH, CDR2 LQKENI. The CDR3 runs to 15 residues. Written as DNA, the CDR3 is TGTGCCAGCTCATCACGACCTAGCGGTTCCTACGAGCAGTACTTC. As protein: CASSSRPSGSYEQYF. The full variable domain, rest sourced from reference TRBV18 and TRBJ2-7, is NAGVMQNPRHLVRRRGQEARLRCSPMKGHSHVYWYRQLPEEGLKFMVYLQKENIIDESGMPKERFSAEFPKEGPSILRIQQVVRGDSAAYFCASSSRPSGSYEQYFGPGTRLTVT.

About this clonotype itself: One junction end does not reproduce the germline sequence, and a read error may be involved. CDR3 DNA: TGCGGCGTTGGTGCCAAGGGGGCTATGCAGTACTTT. As protein: CGVGAKGAMQYF. The chain has TRBV29-1 and TRBJ2-3; 7 bases match TRBD1. CDR3 length: 12 amino acids. Germline V gene lookup returns CDR1 SQVTM and CDR2 ANQGSEA.

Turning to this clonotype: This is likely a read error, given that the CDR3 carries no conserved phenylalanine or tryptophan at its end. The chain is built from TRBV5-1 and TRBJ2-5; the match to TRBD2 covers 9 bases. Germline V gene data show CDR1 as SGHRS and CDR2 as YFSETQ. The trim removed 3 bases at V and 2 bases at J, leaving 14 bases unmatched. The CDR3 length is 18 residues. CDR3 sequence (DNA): TGCGCCAGCAGCTCGGCCGGGGCTAGCGGGGCCCTACAAGAGACCCAGTACTCC. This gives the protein CASSSAGASGALQETQYS.

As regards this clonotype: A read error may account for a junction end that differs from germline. This CDR3 is CASSDGGGGSAFF. CDR3 nucleotide sequence: TGTGCCAGTAGTGACGGTGGTGGGGGGTCGGCTTTCTTT. The chain carries TRBV6-4 and TRBJ1-1; D might be TRBD1 (5 bases). Germline V gene data show CDR1 as MRHNA and CDR2 as SNTAGT. This CDR3 region has 13 residues.

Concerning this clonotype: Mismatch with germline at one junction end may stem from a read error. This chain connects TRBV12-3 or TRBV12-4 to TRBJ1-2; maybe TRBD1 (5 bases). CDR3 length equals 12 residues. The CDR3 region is CVSSFARAGYTF. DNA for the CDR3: TGTGTCAGCAGTTTTGCCAGGGCTGGCTACACCTTC.